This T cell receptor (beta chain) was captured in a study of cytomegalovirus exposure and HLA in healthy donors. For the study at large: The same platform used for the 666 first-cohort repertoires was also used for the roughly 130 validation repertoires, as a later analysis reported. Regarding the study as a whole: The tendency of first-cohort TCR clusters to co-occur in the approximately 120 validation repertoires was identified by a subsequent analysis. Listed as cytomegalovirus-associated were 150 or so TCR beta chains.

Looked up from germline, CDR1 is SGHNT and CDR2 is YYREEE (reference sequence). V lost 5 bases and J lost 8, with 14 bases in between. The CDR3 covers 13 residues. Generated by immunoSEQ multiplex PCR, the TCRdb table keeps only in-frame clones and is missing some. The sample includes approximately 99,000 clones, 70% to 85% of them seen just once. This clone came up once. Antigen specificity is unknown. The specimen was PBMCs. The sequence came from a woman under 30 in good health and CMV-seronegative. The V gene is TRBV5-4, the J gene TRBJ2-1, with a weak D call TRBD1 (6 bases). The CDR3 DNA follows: TGTGCCAGCAGAGAACAGGGTAAGGATGAGCAGTTCTTC. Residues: CASREQGKDEQFF.